The rows below give T cell receptor beta chains drawn from one sample of a study of PD-1 blockade in classical Hodgkin lymphoma. Generated by immunoSEQ multiplex PCR, the TCRdb table keeps only in-frame clones and is missing some. The profile shows tens of thousands of clones, approximately 88% of them singletons. This specimen was peripheral blood mononuclear cells (PBMCs), taken at baseline. These receptors were taken from a human donor with classical Hodgkin lymphoma. Each CDR3 is given with its conserved first and last residue.

v_gene: TRBV6-1; CDR3aa: CASQGDWGPTQPQHF
v_gene: TRBV5-1; CDR3aa: CASSLGLGTHEQYF
v_gene: TRBV11-3; CDR3aa: CASSLDPATDTQYF
v_gene: TRBV19; CDR3aa: CASSISQGAGGYTF
v_gene: TRBV18; CDR3aa: CASSPQAGTSGYTF
v_gene: TRBV10-3; CDR3aa: CAIRGGSDTDTQYF
v_gene: TRBV7-2; CDR3aa: CASSFLWGPNTEAFF
v_gene: TRBV23-1; CDR3aa: CARIDRGRSTDTQYF
v_gene: TRBV6-5; CDR3aa: CASRGQYNEQFF
v_gene: TRBV10-3; CDR3aa: CAISPSDRLNQPQHF
v_gene: TRBV4-2; CDR3aa: CASSQEGGAGGELFF
v_gene: TRBV18; CDR3aa: CASSPWDYGYTF
v_gene: TRBV19; CDR3aa: CASSPTLGLAVNTGELFF
v_gene: TRBV23-1; CDR3aa: CASSHFGQETYEQYF
v_gene: TRBV10-1; CDR3aa: CASSQGVRTEAFF
v_gene: TRBV2; CDR3aa: CASSGRTGNYEQYF
v_gene: TRBV29-1; CDR3aa: CSVDPGATDTQYF
v_gene: TRBV18; CDR3aa: CASSPLGTDTATNEKLFF
v_gene: TRBV5-1; CDR3aa: CASSPGTGSYEQYF
v_gene: TRBV7-2; CDR3aa: CASSLEGRSSYEQYF
v_gene: TRBV18; CDR3aa: CASSPRGDSGNTIYF
v_gene: TRBV13; CDR3aa: CASSNRDWLTDTQYF
v_gene: TRBV6-5; CDR3aa: CASSYGGGVPPYEQYF
v_gene: TRBV18; CDR3aa: CASSPLDTSGSLCCEQYF
v_gene: TRBV13; CDR3aa: CASSKTGAMNTEAFF
v_gene: TRBV27; CDR3aa: CASSLSAGGHYEQYF
v_gene: TRBV10-3; CDR3aa: CAISEPGMRNEQFF
v_gene: TRBV18; CDR3aa: CASSPPGAGVFFNQPQHF
v_gene: TRBV6-5; CDR3aa: CASSLPGAGNQPQHF
v_gene: TRBV27; CDR3aa: CASSPRLAGGPGETQYF
v_gene: TRBV5-1; CDR3aa: CASSEPLTEISYEQYF
v_gene: TRBV11-2; CDR3aa: CASSIAGEAGETQYF
v_gene: TRBV5-4; CDR3aa: CASSLEGTGAYEQYF